The T cell receptor beta chain under discussion was sequenced for a study of blood T cells in healthy people across ages. Study-wide context: Per two T cells, about one barcoded beta molecule was captured through template switching.

PCR was performed a second time for 7 to 11 cycles using a sample-barcoded 5' primer and a J-beta primer mix. A single record per CDR3 protein comes from TCRdb applying MiXCR to the 5' RACE reads. Of roughly 900,000 distinct CDR3 sequences in the sample, 29% were seen once. A note on this clonotype: One end of the junction is discordant with germline, which a read error may explain.

The CDR3 runs 15 residues. In germline, CDR1 is MNHEY, CDR2 SVGAGI. Donors ranged from roughly 6 to 95 years old and were healthy Caucasians in Russia. Researchers collected around 11 milliliters of peripheral blood from every single donor. Each sample yielded at least 6 million isolated PBMCs. This rearrangement joins TRBV6-5 to TRBJ2-3; 9 bases agree with TRBD2. This receptor was taken from a woman older than 75 in good health. The sample was blood. CDR3 nucleotides: TGTGTCAGCAAAGGGCTAGCGGGGAGGTCCGGTACGCAGTATTTT. This encodes CVSKGLAGRSGTQYF.